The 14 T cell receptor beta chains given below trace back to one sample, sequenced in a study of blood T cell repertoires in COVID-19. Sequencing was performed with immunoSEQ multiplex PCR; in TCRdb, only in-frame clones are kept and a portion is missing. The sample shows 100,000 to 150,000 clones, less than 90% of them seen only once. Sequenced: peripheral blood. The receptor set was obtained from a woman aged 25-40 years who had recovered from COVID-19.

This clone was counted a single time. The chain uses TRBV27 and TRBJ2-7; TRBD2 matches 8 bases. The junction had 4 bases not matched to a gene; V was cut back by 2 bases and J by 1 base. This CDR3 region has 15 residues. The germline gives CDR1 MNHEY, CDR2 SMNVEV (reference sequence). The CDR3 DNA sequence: TGTGCCAGCAGTTTACAAGCGGGAGATTCCTACGAGCAGTACTTC. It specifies CASSLQAGDSYEQYF.

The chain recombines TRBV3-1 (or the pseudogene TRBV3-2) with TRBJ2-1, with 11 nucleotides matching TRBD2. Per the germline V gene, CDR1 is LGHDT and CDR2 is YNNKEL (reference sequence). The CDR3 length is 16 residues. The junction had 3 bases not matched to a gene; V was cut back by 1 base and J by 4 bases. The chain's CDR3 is CASSQATSGGYNEQFF. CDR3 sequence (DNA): TGTGCCAGCAGCCAAGCTACTAGCGGGGGATACAATGAGCAGTTCTTC.

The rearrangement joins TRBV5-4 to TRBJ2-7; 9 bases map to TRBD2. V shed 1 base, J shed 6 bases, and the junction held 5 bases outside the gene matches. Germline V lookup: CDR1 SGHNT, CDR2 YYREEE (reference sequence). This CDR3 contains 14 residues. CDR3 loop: CASSLKREASEQYF. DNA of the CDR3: TGTGCCAGCAGCTTGAAGCGGGAGGCAAGCGAGCAGTACTTC.

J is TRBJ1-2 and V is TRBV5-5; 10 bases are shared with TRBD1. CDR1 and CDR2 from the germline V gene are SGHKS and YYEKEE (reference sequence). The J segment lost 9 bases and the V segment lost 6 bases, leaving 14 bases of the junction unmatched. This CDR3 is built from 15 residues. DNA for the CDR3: TGTGCCAGCACCGGGACAGGGGCCAGCAATAGGAGCTACACCTTC. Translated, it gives CASTGTGASNRSYTF.

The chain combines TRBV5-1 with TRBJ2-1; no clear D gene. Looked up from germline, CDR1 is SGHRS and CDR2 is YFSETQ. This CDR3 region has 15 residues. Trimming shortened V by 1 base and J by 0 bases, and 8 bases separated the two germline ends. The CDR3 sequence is CASSLLPSSYNEQFF. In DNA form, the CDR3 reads TGCGCCAGCAGCTTGCTCCCGAGCTCCTACAATGAGCAGTTCTTC. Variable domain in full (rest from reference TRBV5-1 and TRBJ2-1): KAGVTQTPRYLIKTRGQQVTLSCSPISGHRSVSWYQQTPGQGLQFLFEYFSETQRNKGNFPGRFSGRQFSNSRSEMNVSTLELGDSALYLCASSLLPSSYNEQFFGPGTRLTVL.

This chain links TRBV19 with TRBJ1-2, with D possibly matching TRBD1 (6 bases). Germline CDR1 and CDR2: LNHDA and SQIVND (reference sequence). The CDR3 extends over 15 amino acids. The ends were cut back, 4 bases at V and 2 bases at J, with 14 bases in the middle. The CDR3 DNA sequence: TGTGCCAGTAGTAGCCAACAGGGAGCCAACTATGGCTACACCTTC. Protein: CASSSQQGANYGYTF.

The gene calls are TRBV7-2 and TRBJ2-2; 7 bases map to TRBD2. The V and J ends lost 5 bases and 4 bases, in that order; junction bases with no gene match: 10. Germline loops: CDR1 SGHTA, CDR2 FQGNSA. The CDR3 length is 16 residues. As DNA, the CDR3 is TGTGCCAGCAGCCGGGGGGTAGCCCTAGGCACCGGGGAGCTGTTTTTT. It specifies CASSRGVALGTGELFF.

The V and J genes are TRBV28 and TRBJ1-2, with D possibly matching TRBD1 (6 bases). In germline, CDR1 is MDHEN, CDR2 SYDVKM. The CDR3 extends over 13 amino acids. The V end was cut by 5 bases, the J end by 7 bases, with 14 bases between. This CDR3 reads CASSRTQQGGYTF. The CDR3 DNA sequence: TGTGCCAGCAGTAGGACCCAACAGGGTGGCTACACCTTC.

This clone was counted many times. The CDR3 sequence: CASSQGQNTEAFF. The DNA for the CDR3 is TGTGCCAGCAGCCAGGGGCAGAACACTGAAGCTTTCTTT. The chain carries TRBV6-5 and TRBJ1-1; possibly TRBD1 for D (6 bases). Trimming took 6 bases from V and 1 from J, leaving 9 bases between them. Germline V gene data show CDR1 as MNHEY and CDR2 as SVGAGI. CDR3 length: 13 amino acids.

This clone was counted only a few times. CDR3 bases: TGTGCCAGCAGTAATGGTCTAGCGGGAGGGCCGAACACAGATACGCAGTATTTT. The encoded protein is CASSNGLAGGPNTDTQYF. The chain employs TRBV2 and TRBJ2-3, with TRBD2 matching 12 bases. This CDR3 has 18 amino acids. Per germline, CDR1 SNHLY and CDR2 FYNNEI. V lost 5 bases, J lost 2 bases, and 11 bases stayed unmatched.

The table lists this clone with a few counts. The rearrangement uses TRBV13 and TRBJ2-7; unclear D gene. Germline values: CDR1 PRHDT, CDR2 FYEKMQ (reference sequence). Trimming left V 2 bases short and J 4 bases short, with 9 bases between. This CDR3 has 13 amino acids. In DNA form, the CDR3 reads TGTGCCAGCAGCTTATCCCCCAGTTACGAGCAGTACTTC. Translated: CASSLSPSYEQYF. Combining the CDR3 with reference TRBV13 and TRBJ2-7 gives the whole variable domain AAGVIQSPRHLIKEKRETATLKCYPIPRHDTVYWYQQGPGQDPQFLISFYEKMQSDKGSIPDRFSAQQFSDYHSELNMSSLELGDSALYFCASSLSPSYEQYFGPGTRLTVT.

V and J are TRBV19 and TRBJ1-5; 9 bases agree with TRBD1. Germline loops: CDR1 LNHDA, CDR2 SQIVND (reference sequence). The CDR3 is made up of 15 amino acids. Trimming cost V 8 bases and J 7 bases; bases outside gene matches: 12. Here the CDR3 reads CASWGGQGLGQPQHF. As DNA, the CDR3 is TGTGCCAGTTGGGGGGGACAGGGCTTGGGGCAGCCCCAGCATTTT.

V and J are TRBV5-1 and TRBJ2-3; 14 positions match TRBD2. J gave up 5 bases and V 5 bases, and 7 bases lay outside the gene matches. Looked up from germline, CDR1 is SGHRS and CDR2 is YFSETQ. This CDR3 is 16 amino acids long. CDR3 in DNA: TGCGCCAGCAGGCCCGGGACTAGCGGGGGAGGAGATACGCAGTATTTT. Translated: CASRPGTSGGGDTQYF.

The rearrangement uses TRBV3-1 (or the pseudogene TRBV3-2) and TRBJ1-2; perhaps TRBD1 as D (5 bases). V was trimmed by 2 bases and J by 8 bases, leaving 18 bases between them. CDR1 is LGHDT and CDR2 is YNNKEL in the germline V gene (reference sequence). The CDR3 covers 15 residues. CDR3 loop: CASSQLAGGAGGYTF. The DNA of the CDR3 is TGTGCCAGCAGCCAATTAGCAGGAGGGGCGGGAGGCTACACCTTC.